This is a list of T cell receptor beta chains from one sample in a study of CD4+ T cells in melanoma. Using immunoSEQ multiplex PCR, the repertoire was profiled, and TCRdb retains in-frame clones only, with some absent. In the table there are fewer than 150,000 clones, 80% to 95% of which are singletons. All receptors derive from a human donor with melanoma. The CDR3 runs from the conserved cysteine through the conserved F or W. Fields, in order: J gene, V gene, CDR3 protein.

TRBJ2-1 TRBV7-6 CASSFRTSGGIHSYNEQFF
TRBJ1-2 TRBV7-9 CASSDTDRTNYGYTF
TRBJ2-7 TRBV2 CASSRLAYEQYF
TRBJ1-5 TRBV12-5 CASGLEDRGPLKGNQPQHF
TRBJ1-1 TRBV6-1 CASSLRDRVGTEAFF
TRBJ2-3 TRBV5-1 CASSFGLAGFTDTQYF
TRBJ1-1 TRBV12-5 CASLPDVGNTEAFF
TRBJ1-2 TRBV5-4 CASTPGGTGLNYGYTF
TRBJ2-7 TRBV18 CASSPAATYEQYF
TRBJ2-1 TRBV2 CASRTGGPGNEQFF
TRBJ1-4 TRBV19 CASSIESGRRNEKLFF
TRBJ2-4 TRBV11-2 CASSLTSGQGMDIQYF
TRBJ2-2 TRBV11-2 CASSRWTGLNTGELFF
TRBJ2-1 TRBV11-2 CASSLDPSGGREQFF
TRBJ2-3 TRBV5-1 CASSPGGSTDTQYF
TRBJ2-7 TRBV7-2 CASGRTRGQVYEQYF
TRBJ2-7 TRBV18 CASSRRTGASDEQYF
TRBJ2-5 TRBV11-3 CASSLGDWTSGTEETQYF
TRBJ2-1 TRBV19 CASRYGTGGNEQFF
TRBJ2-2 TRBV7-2 CASSPGPPTGELFF
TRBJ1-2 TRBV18 CASSPGTGGLYGYTF
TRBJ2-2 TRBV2 CASGSGQPVLTGELFF
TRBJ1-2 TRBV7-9 CASSLSGSNYGYTF
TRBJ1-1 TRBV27 CASSSDRVNTEAFF
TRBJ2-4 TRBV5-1 CASSEGTSGKNIQYF
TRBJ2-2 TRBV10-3 CATIGTGELFF
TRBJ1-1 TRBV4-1 CASSLTGLNTEAFF
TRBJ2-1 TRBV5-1 CASSLDSYNEQFF
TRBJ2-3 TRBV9 CASSVTGASEPDTQYF
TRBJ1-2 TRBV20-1 CSARANYGYTF
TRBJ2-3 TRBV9 CASSVTSGGGGDTQYF
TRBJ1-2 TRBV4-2 CASSQAAGGDFYGYTF
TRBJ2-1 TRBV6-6 CASSYRDSRDEQFF
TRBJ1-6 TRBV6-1 CASSEDLDLGGIHF
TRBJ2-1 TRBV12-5 CASGLGSYNEQFF
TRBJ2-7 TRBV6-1 CASSGPRQGSNEQYF
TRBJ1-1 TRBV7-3 CASSLMMNTEAFF
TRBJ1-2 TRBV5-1 CASSLEGTTLYGYTF
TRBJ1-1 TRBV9 CASSPGQGKAARAFF
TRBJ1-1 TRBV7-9 CASSPYSGGDTEAFF
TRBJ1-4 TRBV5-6 CASSFSTEEKLFF
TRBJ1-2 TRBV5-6 CASSCPSQGDYGYTF
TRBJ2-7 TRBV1 CTSSQDPERGLTLNPYEQYF
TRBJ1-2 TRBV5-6 CASSPPGQYYGYTF
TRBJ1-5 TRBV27 CASSTTGSLPQHF
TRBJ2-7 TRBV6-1 CASRPGQGPPYEQYF
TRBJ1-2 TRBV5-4 CASSGGPGTYGYTF
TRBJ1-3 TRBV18 CASSPGSGNTIYF
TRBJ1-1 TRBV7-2 CASSLSSTNTEAFF
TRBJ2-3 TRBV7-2 CASRRGTSGEADTQYF
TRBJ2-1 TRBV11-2 CASSLEGSGGRFDEQFF